The 22 T cell receptor beta chains reported below all come from one sample, sequenced in a study of T cell changes during pregnancy in multiple sclerosis (dated by TCRdb to between 2017 and 2020). The library was made by the immunoSEQ multiplex PCR assay. The table comes from immuneACCESS by way of TCRdb, which keeps in-frame sequences with V and J called. Part of the clones is missing from these tables; in studies checked, under half for an unresolved V gene and the rest for unknown reasons. For this sample the table gives tens of thousands of clones, of which around 93% were detected only once. Clones ranked in the top ten supply more than 1.5% of the sample. This specimen consisted of peripheral blood, obtained in the first trimester of pregnancy. The receptors shown here come from a female donor in good health, enrolled as a control in a pregnancy study.

Turning to this clone: The junction and the germline gene differ at one end; a read error may be behind it. The chain is built from TRBV9 and TRBJ2-2; 7 nucleotides agree with TRBD1. Germline V gene lookup returns CDR1 SGDLS and CDR2 YYNGEE. The length of the CDR3 is 15 residues. The CDR3 coding sequence is TGTGCCAGCAGCGTAGAGGGGGCGAAGACCGGGGAGCTGTTTTTT. Its translation is CASSVEGAKTGELFF.

The chain uses TRBV7-2 and TRBJ2-7; D is possibly TRBD2 (7 bases). The CDR3 sequence is 14 residues long. Trimming pared 5 bases from V and 2 bases from J, leaving 13 bases between. Germline V CDR1 and CDR2: SGHTA, FQGNSA. The CDR3 region has the DNA TGTGCCAGCAGCCCCGGGGGGCCACCCTACGAGCAGTACTTC. This gives the protein CASSPGGPPYEQYF.

The chain employs TRBV7-2 and TRBJ2-1; perhaps TRBD1 as D (5 bases). CDR1 is SGHTA, CDR2 FQGNSA, per germline. CDR3 length: 14 amino acids. Trimming shortened V by 1 base and J by 6 bases, and 10 bases separated the two germline ends. The CDR3 reads CASSLGQRFNEQFF. In DNA form, the CDR3 reads TGTGCCAGCAGCTTAGGACAGCGCTTCAATGAGCAGTTCTTC.

In its sample, this clone was seen a few times. The chain carries TRBV7-9 and TRBJ2-5; 8 bases match TRBD1. The V segment lost 6 bases and the J segment 0 bases; nucleotides outside the gene matches: 6. There are 15 residues in the CDR3. The germline V gene encodes CDR1 SEHNR and CDR2 FQNEAQ (reference sequence). Here the CDR3 reads CASSRQGTYQETQYF. For the CDR3, the DNA is TGTGCCAGCAGTAGACAGGGGACGTACCAAGAGACCCAGTACTTC.

This rearrangement joins TRBV5-5 to TRBJ2-1; D gene unclear. The V gene lost 4 bases and the J gene lost 7 bases, with 12 bases spanning the gap. CDR1 is SGHKS, CDR2 YYEKEE, per germline (reference sequence). This CDR3 is built from 13 residues. The CDR3 loop reads CASSEPTRNEQFF. CDR3 coding DNA: TGTGCCAGCAGCGAACCAACGAGGAATGAGCAGTTCTTC.

The DNA of the CDR3 is TGTGCCAGCAGCCAACTTACAGATACGCAGTATTTT. It translates to CASSQLTDTQYF. The chain couples TRBV7-9 to TRBJ2-3; unclear D gene. The CDR3 spans 12 residues. CDR1 is SEHNR and CDR2 is FQNEAQ in the germline V gene (reference sequence). V was trimmed by 5 bases and J by 3 bases, leaving 6 bases between them.

The chain carries TRBV6-5 and TRBJ2-5, with a weak D call TRBD1 (8 bases). Germline CDR1 reads MNHEY; CDR2 reads SVGAGI. The CDR3 is 15 amino acids. Trimming cost V 5 bases and J 5 bases, with 18 bases left between them. CDR3 sequence reads: CASSGQGGGRETQYF. CDR3 in DNA: TGTGCCAGCAGTGGACAGGGCGGGGGCCGGGAGACCCAGTACTTC.

This chain connects TRBV10-3 to TRBJ1-5; tentative D call: TRBD1 (6 bases). The V gene's germline CDR1 is ENHRY and CDR2 SYGVKD. Trimming removed 0 bases at V and 6 bases at J, with 12 bases between. The CDR3 sequence is 15 residues long. The CDR3, as DNA: TGTGCCATCAGTGAGTCGAGGCAGGGGAGTCAGCCCCAGCATTTT. Amino acids: CAISESRQGSQPQHF.

This chain links TRBV7-3 with TRBJ1-1; D possibly corresponds to TRBD1 (6 bases). Trimming removed 4 bases from V and 10 bases from J, with 28 bases in between. The CDR3 length is 17 residues. Germline V gene lookup returns CDR1 SGHTA and CDR2 FQGTGA. The CDR3 loop reads CASSSTPLQGGLVGAFF. CDR3 in DNA: TGTGCCAGCAGCTCCACCCCCCTACAGGGCGGGTTAGTCGGAGCTTTCTTT.

The gene calls are TRBV11-3 and TRBJ2-2, with TRBD2 matching 8 bases. The V segment lost 6 bases and the J segment 3 bases; nucleotides outside the gene matches: 6. Germline V CDR1 and CDR2: SGHNT, YENEEA. The CDR3 consists of 15 residues. This chain's CDR3 is CASSRGGQDTGELFF. In nucleotides, the CDR3 is TGTGCCAGCAGTCGGGGGGGCCAGGACACCGGGGAGCTGTTTTTT.

This sequence joins TRBV9 and TRBJ2-7, with a tentative D call TRBD1 (5 bases). Trimming left V 0 bases short and J 5 bases short, with 6 bases between. The length of the CDR3 is 12 residues. Germline assignment: CDR1 SGDLS and CDR2 YYNGEE. The CDR3 DNA sequence: TGTGCCAGCAGCGTAGAAGGGGACGAGCAGTACTTC. Amino acids: CASSVEGDEQYF. Using reference TRBV9 and TRBJ2-7 for the parts outside the CDR3, the full variable domain is DSGVTQTPKHLITATGQRVTLRCSPRSGDLSVYWYQQSLDQGLQFLIQYYNGEERAKGNILERFSAQQFPDLHSELNLSSLELGDSALYFCASSVEGDEQYFGPGTRLTVT.

The genes are TRBV7-9 and TRBJ2-2, with D perhaps matching TRBD2 (6 bases). CDR1 and CDR2 (germline): SEHNR, FQNEAQ (reference sequence). CDR3 length: 16 amino acids. V was shortened by 5 bases and J by 4 bases, with 17 bases between the two germline ends. The CDR3 bases are TGTGCCAGCAGCCAAAAGACCCCGGGGGTCACCGGGGAGCTGTTTTTT. It codes for CASSQKTPGVTGELFF.

The sample holds a few counts of this clone. This chain joins TRBV4-1 and TRBJ1-5; a possible D gene is TRBD1 (6 bases). Germline CDR1 is MGHRA and CDR2 is YSYEKL. V shed 0 bases and J shed 5 bases, with 11 bases lying between them. CDR3 size: 15 residues. The CDR3 bases are TGCGCCAGCAGCCAAGATAGGACAGCTTATCAGCCCCAGCATTTT. Its translation is CASSQDRTAYQPQHF.

The CDR3 here is CASSPRTLPQYF. CDR3 bases: TGTGCCAGTAGTCCGAGGACACTCCCGCAGTACTTC. This chain joins TRBV19 and TRBJ2-7, with D possibly matching TRBD1 (5 bases). Trimming cost V 5 bases and J 9 bases, with 14 bases left between them. The CDR3 runs 12 residues. Germline V gene data show CDR1 as LNHDA and CDR2 as SQIVND (reference sequence).

The J gene is TRBJ2-7, the V gene TRBV6-1; D may be TRBD2 (6 bases). The CDR3 is 15 residues long. V was trimmed by 2 bases and J by 2 bases, leaving 13 bases between them. Germline-derived CDR1 and CDR2 are MNHNS and SASEGT. In nucleotides, the CDR3 is TGTGCCAGCAGTGAACTAAGTAGCGGCCCCTACGAGCAGTACTTC. This translates into CASSELSSGPYEQYF.

Details on this clone: Mismatch with germline at one junction end may stem from a read error. J is TRBJ1-1 and V is TRBV7-2, with D possibly being TRBD1 (5 bases). In germline, CDR1 is SGHTA, CDR2 FQGNSA. The CDR3 has 15 residues. CDR3 DNA: TGTGCCAGCAGATTAGATTTGGGGGGGTGGGAGGCAGCTTTCTTT. Encoded protein: CASRLDLGGWEAAFF.

The chain is built from TRBV9 and TRBJ1-5; D ambiguous. The CDR3 extends over 13 amino acids. The germline CDR1 and CDR2 sequences are SGDLS and YYNGEE. The V and J ends lost 4 bases and 3 bases respectively, with 8 bases between them. The DNA for the CDR3 is TGTGCCAGCAGCCTCACTTCCAATCAGCCCCAGCATTTT. Residues: CASSLTSNQPQHF.

The V gene is TRBV28, the J gene TRBJ2-6; 7 bases align to TRBD1. The CDR3 contains 17 residues. Germline CDR1 reads MDHEN; CDR2 reads SYDVKM. J lost 2 bases, V lost 2 bases, and 6 bases had no gene match. CDR3 sequence (DNA): TGTGCCAGCAGTTTAGACAGGGTGGGCCCTGGGGCCAACGTCCTGACTTTC. Translating gives CASSLDRVGPGANVLTF.

J is TRBJ2-7 and V is TRBV19, with TRBD1 identical over 12 bases. Germline CDR1 LNHDA, CDR2 SQIVND (reference sequence). The CDR3 is made up of 16 amino acids. The CDR3 DNA is TGTGGAGTCCTAGGGACAGGGGGCTTGCTGTCGGACGAGCAGTACTTC. Translation: CGVLGTGGLLSDEQYF.

The rearrangement uses TRBV7-9 and TRBJ1-1; maybe TRBD1 (5 bases). CDR3 length: 13 amino acids. V was clipped by 4 bases and J by 7 bases, with 13 bases between them. The germline gives CDR1 SEHNR, CDR2 FQNEAQ (reference sequence). The DNA of the CDR3 is TGTGCCAGCAGCTCGGGGACTCGGTATGAAGCTTTCTTT. Translated: CASSSGTRYEAFF.

This chain connects TRBV28 to TRBJ2-7; possibly TRBD2 for D (6 bases). V was cut by 6 bases and J by 3 bases, with 9 bases left in between. Germline CDR1 reads MDHEN; CDR2 reads SYDVKM. The CDR3 extends over 12 amino acids. The CDR3 loop reads CASSREDYEQYF. The CDR3 DNA reads as TGTGCCAGCAGCAGGGAGGACTACGAGCAGTACTTC.

The chain has TRBV1 and TRBJ2-1; the table gives TRBD2 as D, unverified against the DNA. TRBV1 is marked as a pseudogene. The CDR3 runs 15 residues. The CDR3 DNA sequence: TGCACCAGCAGCCTCCTAGCGGGGGATTACAATGAGCAGTTCTTC. It encodes CTSSLLAGDYNEQFF.